The 16 T cell receptor beta chains below were found in one sample sequenced in a study of OX40 agonist ivuxolimab in advanced cancers. TCRdb's table, derived via immunoSEQ multiplex PCR, lists solely in-frame clones and lacks some. The sample has approximately 45,000 clones; 82% are singletons. The sequencing used CD4+ or CD8+ T cells sorted from blood, collected in a trial of the OX40 agonist ivuxolimab. These receptors all stem from an adult with an advanced solid tumor such as melanoma, head and neck, liver or kidney cancer.

This chain uses TRBV6-6 with TRBJ1-5, with TRBD1 identical over 12 bases. Germline CDR1 reads MNHNY; CDR2 reads SVGAGI (reference sequence). V lost 8 bases to trimming and J lost 6 bases; unmatched junction nucleotides: 2. This CDR3 contains 13 residues. The CDR3 DNA follows: TGTGCCAGCCGGGGACAGGGGGCTCAGCCCCAGCATTTT. This codes for CASRGQGAQPQHF.

This rearrangement joins TRBV28 to TRBJ1-5, with TRBD1 identical over 9 bases. The CDR3 runs 13 residues. The ends lost 11 bases at V and 7 bases at J; junction bases unmatched: 9. Germline V gene sequence: CDR1 MDHEN, CDR2 SYDVKM. The CDR3: CAVGDRAGQPQHF. The CDR3, as DNA: TGTGCCGTGGGGGACAGGGCGGGACAGCCCCAGCATTTT.

This rearrangement joins TRBV7-9 to TRBJ2-3; no clear D. Germline V gives CDR1 SEHNR, CDR2 FQNEAQ (reference sequence). The CDR3 runs 11 residues. Trimming pared 5 bases from V and 6 bases from J, leaving 6 bases between. The CDR3 sequence is CASSVGDTQYF. CDR3 coding DNA: TGTGCCAGCAGCGTTGGGGATACGCAGTATTTT.

This clone was recorded once. At one end the junction does not follow the germline gene, possibly because of a read error. J is TRBJ2-7 and V is TRBV27; TRBD1 matches 8 bases. Germline-derived CDR1 and CDR2 are MNHEY and SMNVEV (reference sequence). The CDR3 is 12 amino acids. CDR3 amino acids: CASSLYTGGLVF. The CDR3 DNA reads as TGTGCCAGCAGTTTGTATACAGGGGGTTTAGTCTTC.

There are a few counts of this clone. V and J are TRBV10-3 and TRBJ1-5; D may be TRBD1 (6 bases). CDR3 size: 14 residues. V lost 8 bases, J lost 3 bases, and 14 bases lay in between. The germline gives CDR1 ENHRY, CDR2 SYGVKD. CDR3 DNA: TGTGCCATCGGGGAAACAGGGAACAATCAGCCCCAGCATTTT. It yields the protein CAIGETGNNQPQHF.

The V and J genes are TRBV9 and TRBJ1-1; TRBD1 matches at 7 bases. J gave up 5 bases and V 3 bases, and 4 bases lay outside the gene matches. Germline V lookup: CDR1 SGDLS, CDR2 YYNGEE. The CDR3 length is 13 residues. For the CDR3, the DNA is TGTGCCAGCAGCGGAACAGGGGTGACTGAAGCTTTCTTT. It encodes CASSGTGVTEAFF.

This rearrangement joins TRBV6-6 to TRBJ2-1; no clear D. Germline CDR1 is MNHNY and CDR2 is SVGAGI (reference sequence). Deletions cut 2 bases from V and 5 bases from J, with 1 base between. The CDR3 covers 11 residues. The CDR3 loop is CASSYNNEQFF. DNA for the CDR3: TGTGCCAGCAGTTACAACAATGAGCAGTTCTTC.

The V gene is TRBV11-2, the J gene TRBJ2-3; perhaps TRBD1 as D (6 bases). The V gene's germline CDR1 is SGHAT and CDR2 FQNNGV. The CDR3 length is 15 residues. Between the trimmed V and J ends, which lost 4 bases and 2 bases, there was a span of 13 bases. In DNA, the CDR3 is TGTGCCAGCAGCTACGGCGACAGGTTCACAGATACGCAGTATTTT. Its translation is CASSYGDRFTDTQYF.

The V gene is TRBV9, the J gene TRBJ2-7; 10 bases line up with TRBD1. The CDR3 extends over 13 amino acids. The V and J ends lost 3 bases and 4 bases, in that order; junction bases with no gene match: 1. Germline V gene lookup returns CDR1 SGDLS and CDR2 YYNGEE. CDR3 protein: CASSGQGAYEQYF. In DNA form, the CDR3 reads TGTGCCAGCAGCGGACAGGGGGCATACGAGCAGTACTTC. The full variable domain, completed using reference TRBV9 and TRBJ2-7, is DSGVTQTPKHLITATGQRVTLRCSPRSGDLSVYWYQQSLDQGLQFLIQYYNGEERAKGNILERFSAQQFPDLHSELNLSSLELGDSALYFCASSGQGAYEQYFGPGTRLTVT.

The V call is TRBV11-3, the J call TRBJ2-7; 14 bases align to TRBD2. Trimming cost V 3 bases and J 3 bases; bases outside gene matches: 10. This CDR3 has 18 amino acids. Germline CDR1 and CDR2: SGHNT and YENEEA. CDR3 region: CASSFPGTSGGPVYEQYF. CDR3 DNA sequence: TGTGCCAGCAGCTTTCCCGGGACTAGCGGGGGACCTGTCTACGAGCAGTACTTC.

The chain employs TRBV4-2 and TRBJ1-5; D is uncertain. The CDR3 spans 14 residues. V was trimmed by 0 bases and J by 7 bases, leaving 10 bases between them. The germline V gene encodes CDR1 LGHNA and CDR2 YNFKEQ. The CDR3 reads CASSQDESLQPQHF. In DNA form, the CDR3 reads TGTGCCAGCAGCCAAGATGAGTCCTTACAGCCCCAGCATTTT.

The gene calls are TRBV28 and TRBJ2-1; 8 bases align to TRBD1. Germline V lookup: CDR1 MDHEN, CDR2 SYDVKM. The CDR3 covers 15 residues. Trimming at V came to 5 bases and at J to 4 bases, leaving 7 bases not matched to a gene. The CDR3 DNA reads TGTGCCAGCAGTCCCCGGGACAGGCCTTACAATGAGCAGTTCTTC. Translating it yields CASSPRDRPYNEQFF.

The V gene is TRBV30, the J gene TRBJ2-7; D gene uncertain. Per germline, CDR1 GTSNPN and CDR2 SVGIG (reference sequence). This CDR3 contains 12 residues. V was trimmed by 1 base and J by 1 base, leaving 5 bases between them. CDR3 nucleotide sequence: TGTGCCTGGAGTGCCCGGTCCTACGAGCAGTACTTC. Residues: CAWSARSYEQYF.

The rearrangement uses TRBV6-9 and TRBJ2-7, with 13 bases aligning to TRBD2. The CDR3 has 14 amino acids. CDR1 and CDR2 from the germline V gene are MNHGY and SVAAGI. V shed 5 bases, J shed 6 bases, and the junction held 4 bases outside the gene matches. Written as DNA, the CDR3 is TGTGCCAGCAGTACGGGACTAGCGGGATTCGAGCAGTACTTC. Encoded protein: CASSTGLAGFEQYF.

The chain has TRBV18 and TRBJ2-1; TRBD1 matches at 8 bases. Germline trimming cut 1 base from V and 3 bases from J; bases unmatched to any gene: 11. The CDR3 loop spans 18 amino acids. Germline values: CDR1 KGHSH, CDR2 LQKENI. CDR3 sequence: CASSPLRRQGKIYNEQFF. The CDR3 DNA reads TGTGCCAGCTCACCACTACGAAGACAGGGGAAAATCTACAATGAGCAGTTCTTC.

A note on this clone: This CDR3 is also generated by other DNA sequences in the sample. The chain couples TRBV29-1 to TRBJ2-3; TRBD2 matches at 11 bases. The V gene's germline CDR1 is SQVTM and CDR2 ANQGSEA. The V gene end was trimmed by 1 base and the J gene end by 10 bases; junction bases not matched to a gene: 13. The CDR3 length is 16 residues. The CDR3 spells CSVEGIGTSGAYSQYF. In DNA, the CDR3 is TGCAGCGTTGAAGGGATAGGGACTAGCGGAGCCTATTCGCAGTATTTT.